Below are 18 T cell receptor beta chains sequenced from a single sample in a study of PD-1 blockade in classical Hodgkin lymphoma. Time point indicated: cycle 4 day 1 (C4D1), after 5 to 7 weeks of nivolumab. In every patient, relapse followed autologous stem cell transplantation, while exposure to brentuximab vedotin differed. Libraries were prepared by immunoSEQ multiplex PCR; TCRdb keeps only in-frame clonotypes and omits some of them. The data show about 47,000 clones, about 80% seen once. Source: peripheral blood mononuclear cells (PBMCs), taken before the fourth cycle of nivolumab. Every receptor here comes from a human donor with classical Hodgkin lymphoma.

The rearrangement links TRBV30 to TRBJ2-7; D gene ambiguous. V lost 4 bases to trimming and J lost 1 base, with 8 bases between them. Germline CDR1 and CDR2: GTSNPN and SVGIG (reference sequence). The length of the CDR3 is 12 residues. The chain's CDR3 is CAWNLLSYEQYF. The CDR3 coding sequence is TGTGCCTGGAACCTCCTTTCCTACGAGCAGTACTTC.

V usage is TRBV10-3 and J usage is TRBJ2-1, with 7 bases identical to TRBD1. The CDR3 extends over 14 amino acids. Looked up from germline, CDR1 is ENHRY and CDR2 is SYGVKD. Trimming at V came to 7 bases and at J to 5 bases, leaving 8 bases not matched to a gene. In DNA form, the CDR3 reads TGTGCCATCAAAGGGACAGTTTCACACAATGAGCAGTTCTTC. It codes for CAIKGTVSHNEQFF.

This clone was detected once. The chain combines TRBV9 with TRBJ1-4, with D maybe TRBD1 (6 bases). The CDR3 is made up of 14 amino acids. The germline V gene has CDR1 SGDLS and CDR2 YYNGEE. Deletions cut 3 bases from V and 8 bases from J, with 14 bases between. CDR3 coding DNA: TGTGCCAGCAGCGGTGGGGACATCGTAGAAAAACTGTTTTTT. Translating it yields CASSGGDIVEKLFF.

The V and J genes are TRBV28 and TRBJ2-7, with D maybe TRBD2 (6 bases). V lost 5 bases and J 2 bases, leaving 13 bases between the germline ends. Per the germline V gene, CDR1 is MDHEN and CDR2 is SYDVKM. This CDR3 contains 14 residues. This CDR3 is CASSHPRGAYEQYF. The CDR3, as DNA: TGTGCCAGCAGTCACCCGCGGGGAGCCTACGAGCAGTACTTC.

J is TRBJ1-4 and V is TRBV7-8; D perhaps matches TRBD1 (5 bases). This CDR3 is 12 amino acids long. The V gene lost 5 bases and the J gene lost 11 bases, with 12 bases spanning the gap. The germline V gene encodes CDR1 SGHVS and CDR2 FQNEAQ. This CDR3 reads CASSPGASKLFF. As DNA, the CDR3 is TGTGCCAGCAGCCCCGGGGCGTCCAAACTGTTTTTT.

V usage is TRBV6-6 and J usage is TRBJ1-5; D might be TRBD1 (5 bases). Germline loops: CDR1 MNHNY, CDR2 SVGAGI (reference sequence). The CDR3 is 16 amino acids. The V end lost 0 bases, the J end lost 6 bases, and 15 bases lay between the germline ends. Written as DNA, the CDR3 is TGTGCCAGCAGTTACTCGGCCGTCAGGGAGACTCAGCCCCAGCATTTT. This translates into CASSYSAVRETQPQHF.

The J gene is TRBJ2-7, the V gene TRBV7-2; TRBD2 aligns across 11 bases. With 4 bases clipped from V and 0 bases from J, the junction kept 11 bases outside the gene matches. Germline V gene lookup returns CDR1 SGHTA and CDR2 FQGNSA. The CDR3 has 18 amino acids. The CDR3 DNA is TGTGCCAGCAGCTCCCGGGTACTAGCGGGGGTAAACTCCTACGAGCAGTACTTC. Its protein product is CASSSRVLAGVNSYEQYF.

The rearrangement links TRBV11-1 to TRBJ1-1; possibly TRBD1 for D (5 bases). In germline, CDR1 is SGHAT, CDR2 FQDESV (reference sequence). The CDR3 totals 14 residues. V shed 3 bases and J shed 8 bases, with 16 bases lying between them. This CDR3 is CASSLLAVRGEAFF. CDR3 sequence (DNA): TGTGCCAGCAGCTTGCTGGCGGTCCGGGGGGAAGCTTTCTTT. The full variable domain, in which reference TRBV11-1 and TRBJ1-1 provide the parts outside the CDR3, is EAEVAQSPRYKITEKSQAVAFWCDPISGHATLYWYRQILGQGPELLVQFQDESVVDDSQLPKDRFSAERLKGVDSTLKIQPAELGDSAMYLCASSLLAVRGEAFFGQGTRLTVV.

This sequence joins TRBV2 and TRBJ2-7; D not resolved. Germline CDR1 reads SNHLY; CDR2 reads FYNNEI. The CDR3 loop spans 15 amino acids. V was pared by 2 bases and J by 0 bases, with 11 bases between. CDR3 amino acids: CASSEPSTTSYEQYF. The CDR3, as DNA: TGTGCCAGCAGTGAACCCAGCACCACCTCCTACGAGCAGTACTTC.

The genes are TRBV5-5 and TRBJ1-2; no firm D call. This CDR3 has 13 amino acids. CDR1 is SGHKS and CDR2 is YYEKEE in the germline V gene (reference sequence). V was trimmed by 4 bases and J by 8 bases, leaving 15 bases between them. CDR3 sequence: CASSPGAWEGYTF. As DNA, the CDR3 is TGTGCCAGCAGCCCTGGAGCCTGGGAGGGCTACACCTTC.

V is TRBV6-5 and J is TRBJ2-7; D is perhaps TRBD2 (6 bases). There are 12 residues in the CDR3. V was pared by 7 bases and J by 5 bases, with 12 bases between. Looked up from germline, CDR1 is MNHEY and CDR2 is SVGAGI. The CDR3 DNA is TGTGCCAGCACGGGGGATGGGAACGAGCAGTACTTC. The encoded protein is CASTGDGNEQYF.

This chain uses TRBV30 with TRBJ1-1; D is undetermined. V was cut by 2 bases and J by 1 base, with 11 bases left in between. The germline CDR1 and CDR2 sequences are GTSNPN and SVGIG (reference sequence). This CDR3 contains 14 residues. The CDR3 DNA reads as TGTGCCTGGAGTTCCTTTGACTGGAACACTGAAGCTTTCTTT. Its protein product is CAWSSFDWNTEAFF.

In regard to this clone: This likely comes from a read error, as the CDR3 has no conserved phenylalanine or tryptophan at its end. The chain recombines TRBV6-5 with TRBJ1-1; 8 bases align to TRBD1. The CDR3 is 15 amino acids. V lost 2 bases to trimming and J lost 5 bases; unmatched junction nucleotides: 7. Germline values: CDR1 MNHEY, CDR2 SVGAGI. CDR3 bases: TGTGCCAGCAGTTACGGGGCAGGGGGCAGAACTGAAGCTTTCTCT. Its translation: CASSYGAGGRTEAFS.

The J gene is TRBJ1-5, the V gene TRBV28; TRBD1 matches at 9 bases. Germline V gene sequence: CDR1 MDHEN, CDR2 SYDVKM. Germline trimming cut 1 base from V and 1 base from J; bases unmatched to any gene: 2. The CDR3 length is 16 residues. In nucleotides, the CDR3 is TGTGCCAGCAGTTTATTACAGGGGGCAAGCAATCAGCCCCAGCATTTT. Translation: CASSLLQGASNQPQHF.

The gene calls are TRBV7-9 and TRBJ1-2; 7 nucleotides align to TRBD1. This CDR3 region has 14 residues. Germline V CDR1 and CDR2: SEHNR, FQNEAQ (reference sequence). The ends lost 5 bases at V and 8 bases at J; junction bases unmatched: 11. CDR3 in amino acids: CASSTRGEGKGYTF. In DNA form, the CDR3 reads TGTGCCAGCAGCACCAGGGGGGAAGGCAAAGGCTACACCTTC.

The rearrangement links TRBV4-1 to TRBJ2-1, with TRBD2 identical over 9 bases. The length of the CDR3 is 18 residues. Germline CDR1 and CDR2: MGHRA and YSYEKL. Germline trimming cut 3 bases from V and 0 bases from J; bases unmatched to any gene: 9. The DNA of the CDR3 is TGCGCCAGCAGCCAGCCGACTAGCGGTAAAAGCTCCTACAATGAGCAGTTCTTC. This translates into CASSQPTSGKSSYNEQFF.

The chain recombines TRBV6-1 with TRBJ1-2; D is uncertain. CDR3 length: 16 amino acids. V lost 4 bases to trimming and J lost 7 bases, with 22 bases between them. Germline CDR1 and CDR2: MNHNS and SASEGT. CDR3 bases: TGTGCCAGCAGTGCGGCGGCTAGGAGCTCCCCGTCTGGCTACACCTTC. Protein: CASSAAARSSPSGYTF.

The CDR3 bases are TGCGCCAGCAGCGAGACTAGCGGGAGATCCACCGGGGAGCTGTTTTTT. Translation: CASSETSGRSTGELFF. V and J are TRBV5-1 and TRBJ2-2, with 12 bases lining up with TRBD2. Germline V gene sequence: CDR1 SGHRS, CDR2 YFSETQ. After removal of 4 bases from V and 4 bases from J, the junction contained 5 bases not matched to a gene. The CDR3 sequence is 16 residues long.